These 3 T cell receptor beta chains came from one sample sequenced in a study of T cells in Graves' hyperthyroidism and ophthalmopathy. RNA transcripts served as the template for amplifying TCR beta CDR3 regions. A set of HTBI primers served as the primers for a first-round RT-PCR of the TCR CDR3. MiXCR was run by TCRdb on the multiplex PCR reads, yielding one entry per CDR3 protein. The data hold hundreds of thousands of distinct CDR3 sequences, with about a sixth observed a single time. Sequencing was carried out using blood. Every receptor here comes from a woman younger than 30 with Graves' hyperthyroidism that later progressed to Graves' ophthalmopathy.

On this clonotype: A much larger clone sits a single nucleotide away, making a read error possible. The chain has TRBV20-1 and TRBJ2-5; D perhaps matches TRBD1 (6 bases). The CDR3 is 18 residues long. Germline CDR1 DFQATT, CDR2 SNEGSKA (reference sequence). The V and J ends lost 0 bases and 5 bases respectively, with 25 bases between them. The CDR3 nucleotides are TGCAGTGCTAGAGAGTTCCAAGCGTATACATCCAGGGGTGAGACCCAGTACTTC. This translates into CSAREFQAYTSRGETQYF.

The rearrangement uses TRBV6-4 and TRBJ2-6, with D hard to call. Germline V gives CDR1 MRHNA, CDR2 SNTAGT. This CDR3 contains 15 residues. V was shortened by 6 bases and J by 0 bases, with 9 bases between the two germline ends. The DNA of the CDR3 is TGTGCCAGCAGGGATTGGCTCTCTGGGGCCAACGTCCTGACTTTC. Protein: CASRDWLSGANVLTF.

This clonotype was seen at least ten times. The chain recombines TRBV5-1 with TRBJ2-1; D tentatively reads TRBD1 or TRBD2 (6 bases each). Between the trimmed V and J ends, which lost 0 bases and 9 bases, there was a span of 19 bases. The CDR3 has 16 residues. The germline V gene encodes CDR1 SGHRS and CDR2 YFSETQ. CDR3 nucleotides: TGCGCCAGCAGCTTGGACGTGATCCCAGGGGAGGTTGAGCAGTTCTTC. Protein product: CASSLDVIPGEVEQFF.